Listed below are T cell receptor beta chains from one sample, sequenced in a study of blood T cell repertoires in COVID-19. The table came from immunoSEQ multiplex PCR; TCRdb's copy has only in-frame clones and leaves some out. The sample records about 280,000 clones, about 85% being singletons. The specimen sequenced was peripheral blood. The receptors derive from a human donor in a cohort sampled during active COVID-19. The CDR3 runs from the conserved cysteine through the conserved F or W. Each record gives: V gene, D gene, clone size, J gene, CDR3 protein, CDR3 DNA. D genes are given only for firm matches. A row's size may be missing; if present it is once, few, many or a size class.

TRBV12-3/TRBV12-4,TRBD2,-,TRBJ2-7,CASSLTTSGEQYF,TGTGCCAGCAGTTTAACCACTAGCGGGGAGCAGTACTTC
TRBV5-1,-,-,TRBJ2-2,CASSLKFSTHTGELFF,TGCGCCAGCAGCTTGAAATTTAGCACCCACACCGGGGAGCTGTTTTTT
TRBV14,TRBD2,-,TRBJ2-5,CASSQRETLETQYF,TGTGCCAGCAGCCAGCGGGAGACCTTGGAGACCCAGTACTTC
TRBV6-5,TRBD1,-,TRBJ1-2,CASSQGQGLGYTF,TGTGCCAGCAGTCAGGGACAGGGCCTTGGCTACACCTTC
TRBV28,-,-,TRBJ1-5,CASSLSSGGRDRQPQHF,TGTGCCAGCAGTTTAAGTAGCGGCGGCAGGGACCGACAGCCCCAGCATTTT
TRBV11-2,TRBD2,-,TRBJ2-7,CASSLVGRLAGRGDEQYF,TGTGCCAGCAGCTTAGTCGGACGTCTAGCGGGAAGGGGGGACGAGCAGTACTTC
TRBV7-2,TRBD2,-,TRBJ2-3,CATSTRGGAFTDTQYF,TGTGCCACCTCTACCCGGGGAGGGGCCTTTACAGATACGCAGTATTTT
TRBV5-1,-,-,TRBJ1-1,CASSYRDPGNTEAFF,TGCGCCAGCAGCTATCGGGATCCCGGGAACACTGAAGCTTTCTTT
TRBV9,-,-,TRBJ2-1,CASSVEQGNEQFF,TGTGCCAGCAGCGTAGAACAGGGAAATGAGCAGTTCTTC
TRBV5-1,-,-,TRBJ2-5,CASSPLFQETQYF,TGCGCCAGCAGCCCTCTCTTCCAAGAGACCCAGTACTTC
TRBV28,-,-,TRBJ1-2,CASSTGANYGYTF,TGTGCCAGCAGTACTGGTGCTAACTATGGCTACACCTTC
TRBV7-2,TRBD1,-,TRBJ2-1,CASSLEPGQGALGYNEQFF,TGTGCCAGCAGCTTAGAGCCGGGACAGGGGGCCCTGGGGTACAATGAGCAGTTCTTC
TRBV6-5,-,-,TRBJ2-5,CASSLSGSEETQYF,TGTGCCAGCAGTCTCTCCGGGAGTGAAGAGACCCAGTACTTC
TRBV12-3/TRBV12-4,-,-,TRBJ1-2,CASSLGQIYGYTF,TGTGCCAGCAGCCTGGGACAAATTTATGGCTACACCTTC
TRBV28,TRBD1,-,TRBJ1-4,CASSIGQVGGEKLFF,TGTGCCAGCAGTATAGGACAGGTCGGGGGTGAAAAACTGTTTTTT
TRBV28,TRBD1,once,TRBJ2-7,CASSSGGLTTYEQYF,TGTGCCAGCAGCTCAGGGGGTCTTACCACCTACGAGCAGTACTTC
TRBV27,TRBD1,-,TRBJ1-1,CASSPSGGMNTEAFF,TGTGCCAGCAGCCCCTCAGGGGGCATGAACACTGAAGCTTTCTTT
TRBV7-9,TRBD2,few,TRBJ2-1,CASSPGLAFTNEQFF,TGTGCCAGCAGCCCAGGACTAGCGTTTACTAATGAGCAGTTCTTC
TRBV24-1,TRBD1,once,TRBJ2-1,CATATGGDEQFF,TGTGCCACGGCGACAGGGGGCGATGAGCAGTTCTTC
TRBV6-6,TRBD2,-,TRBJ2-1,CASRLAGAYNEQFF,TGTGCCAGCCGACTAGCGGGAGCCTACAATGAGCAGTTCTTC
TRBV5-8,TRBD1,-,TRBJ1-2,CASSLSSGQAANYGYTF,TGTGCCAGCAGCTTGAGCTCAGGACAGGCCGCTAACTATGGCTACACCTTC
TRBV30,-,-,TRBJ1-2,CAWSFRRGTPNTF,TGTGCCTGGAGTTTCCGTAGGGGGACACCCAACACCTTC
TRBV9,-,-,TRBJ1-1,CASSPGQGGDPEAFF,TGTGCCAGCAGCCCAGGACAAGGCGGAGACCCTGAAGCTTTCTTT
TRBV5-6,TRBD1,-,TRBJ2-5,CASSSRTRDSFRETQYF,TGTGCCAGCAGCTCCCGAACCCGGGACAGCTTTAGGGAGACCCAGTACTTC
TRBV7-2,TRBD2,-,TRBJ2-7,CASSLGGRNSYEQYF,TGTGCCAGCAGCTTAGGCGGGAGAAACTCCTACGAGCAGTACTTC
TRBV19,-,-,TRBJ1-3,CASSSDMGGRNTIYF,TGTGCCAGTAGTTCTGACATGGGAGGAAGAAACACCATATATTTT
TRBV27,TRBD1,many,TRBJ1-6,CASSDRGNSPLHF,TGTGCCAGCAGTGACAGGGGTAATTCACCCCTCCACTTT
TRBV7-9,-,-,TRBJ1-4,CASSPAGAGEKLFF,TGTGCCAGCAGCCCAGCAGGGGCAGGGGAAAAACTGTTTTTT
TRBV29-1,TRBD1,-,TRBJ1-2,CSAMGQGLYGYTF,TGCAGCGCTATGGGACAGGGACTCTATGGCTACACCTTC
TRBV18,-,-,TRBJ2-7,CASSPSFAGVVNEQYF,TGTGCCAGCTCACCAAGCTTCGCCGGAGTCGTGAACGAGCAGTACTTC
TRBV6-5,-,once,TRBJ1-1,CASSLQLNTEAFF,TGTGCCAGCAGCCTACAGCTCAACACTGAAGCTTTCTTT
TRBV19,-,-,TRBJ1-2,CASSISQDYGYTF,TGTGCCAGTAGTATATCGCAGGACTATGGCTACACCTTC
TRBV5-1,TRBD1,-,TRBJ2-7,CASSYLRQGDYEQYF,TGCGCCAGCAGCTACCTTAGACAGGGAGACTACGAGCAGTACTTC
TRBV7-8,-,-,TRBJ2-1,CASSLGRMGLLLIF,TGTGCCAGCAGCTTAGGGAGGATGGGACTCCTACTTATCTTC
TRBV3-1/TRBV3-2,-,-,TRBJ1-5,CASSQDPRDQPQHF,TGTGCCAGCAGCCAAGATCCCCGCGATCAGCCCCAGCATTTT
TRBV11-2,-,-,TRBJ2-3,CASSLVYSSTDTQYF,TGTGCCAGCAGCTTAGTGTACTCTAGCACAGATACGCAGTATTTT
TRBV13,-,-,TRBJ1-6,CASSLTPGNNSPLHF,TGTGCCAGCAGCTTAACTCCAGGGAATAATTCACCCCTCCACTTT
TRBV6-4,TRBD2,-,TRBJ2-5,CASSDLRDYLLCLETQYF,TGTGCCAGCAGTGACTTACGGGACTACCTTTTATGTTTAGAGACCCAGTACTTC
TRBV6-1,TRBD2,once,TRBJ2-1,CASSEGSREVQFF,TGTGCCAGCAGTGAAGGGTCGCGGGAGGTCCAGTTCTTC
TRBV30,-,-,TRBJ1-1,CAWSVQVNTEAFF,TGTGCCTGGAGTGTACAGGTGAACACTGAAGCTTTCTTT
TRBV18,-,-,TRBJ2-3,CASSPRQFTDTQYF,TGTGCCAGCTCACCGAGACAGTTCACAGATACGCAGTATTTT
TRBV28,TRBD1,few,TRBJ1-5,CASSTGQGAKPQHF,TGTGCCAGCAGCACGGGACAGGGGGCTAAGCCCCAGCATTTT
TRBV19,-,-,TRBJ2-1,CASSMRRGAEQFF,TGTGCCAGTAGTATGCGCAGGGGGGCTGAGCAGTTCTTC
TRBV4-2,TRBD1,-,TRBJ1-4,CASSQQPGQNNEKLFF,TGTGCCAGCAGCCAACAACCGGGACAGAATAATGAAAAACTGTTTTTT
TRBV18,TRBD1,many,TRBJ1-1,CASSPGTGTEAFF,TGTGCCAGCTCACCCGGGACAGGGACTGAAGCTTTCTTT
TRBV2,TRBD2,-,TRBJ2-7,CASRPGLGYEQYF,TGTGCCAGCAGGCCGGGACTAGGCTACGAGCAGTACTTC
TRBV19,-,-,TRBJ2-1,CASRRQADDEQFF,TGTGCCAGTAGGCGACAGGCGGACGATGAGCAGTTCTTC